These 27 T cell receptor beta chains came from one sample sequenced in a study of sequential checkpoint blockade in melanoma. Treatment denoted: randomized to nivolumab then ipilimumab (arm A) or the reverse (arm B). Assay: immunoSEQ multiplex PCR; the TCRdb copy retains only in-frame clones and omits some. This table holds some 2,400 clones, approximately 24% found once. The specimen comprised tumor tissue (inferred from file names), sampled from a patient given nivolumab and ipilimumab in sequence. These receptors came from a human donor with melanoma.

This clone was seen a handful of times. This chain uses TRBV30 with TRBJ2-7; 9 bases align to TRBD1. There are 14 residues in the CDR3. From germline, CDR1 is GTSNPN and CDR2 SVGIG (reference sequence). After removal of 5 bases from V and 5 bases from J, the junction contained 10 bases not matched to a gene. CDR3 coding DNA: TGTGCCTGGGGGGACAGGGTAAGCTGGAACGAGCAGTACTTC. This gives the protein CAWGDRVSWNEQYF.

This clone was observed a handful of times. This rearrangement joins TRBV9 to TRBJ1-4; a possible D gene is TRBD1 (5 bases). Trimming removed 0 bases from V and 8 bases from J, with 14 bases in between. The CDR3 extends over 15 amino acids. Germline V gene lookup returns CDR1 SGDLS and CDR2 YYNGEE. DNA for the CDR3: TGTGCCAGCAGCGTAGGTGGGGGACGTGGGGAAAAACTGTTTTTT. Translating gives CASSVGGGRGEKLFF. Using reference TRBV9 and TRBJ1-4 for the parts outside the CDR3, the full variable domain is DSGVTQTPKHLITATGQRVTLRCSPRSGDLSVYWYQQSLDQGLQFLIQYYNGEERAKGNILERFSAQQFPDLHSELNLSSLELGDSALYFCASSVGGGRGEKLFFGSGTQLSVL.

CDR3 amino acids: CASGKGQGARFPPENIQYF. The CDR3 DNA reads as TGTGCTAGTGGAAAGGGACAGGGGGCGCGATTTCCCCCCGAAAACATTCAGTACTTC. This chain links TRBV12-5 with TRBJ2-4; 12 bases line up with TRBD1. V gave up 6 bases and J gave up 5 bases; unmatched junction bases: 17. In germline, CDR1 is LGHNT, CDR2 FRNRAP. This CDR3 comprises 19 residues.

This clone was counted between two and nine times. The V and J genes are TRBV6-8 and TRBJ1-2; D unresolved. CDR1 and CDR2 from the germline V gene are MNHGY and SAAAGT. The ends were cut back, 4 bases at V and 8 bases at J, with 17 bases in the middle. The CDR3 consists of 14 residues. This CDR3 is CASSSGRTSWGYTF. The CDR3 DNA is TGTGCCAGCAGTTCTGGACGGACCTCTTGGGGCTACACCTTC.

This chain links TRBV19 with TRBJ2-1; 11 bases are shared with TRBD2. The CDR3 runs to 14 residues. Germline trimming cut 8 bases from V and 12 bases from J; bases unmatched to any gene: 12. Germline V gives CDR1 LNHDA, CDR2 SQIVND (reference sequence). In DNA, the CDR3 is TGTGCCAGTTCTAGCGGGGGGATGTACATGGGGCAGTTCTTC. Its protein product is CASSSGGMYMGQFF.

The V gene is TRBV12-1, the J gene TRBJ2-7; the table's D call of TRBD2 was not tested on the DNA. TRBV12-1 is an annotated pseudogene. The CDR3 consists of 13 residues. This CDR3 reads CASSFSGGNEQYF. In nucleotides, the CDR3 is TGTGCCAGCAGCTTTAGCGGGGGTAACGAGCAGTACTTC.

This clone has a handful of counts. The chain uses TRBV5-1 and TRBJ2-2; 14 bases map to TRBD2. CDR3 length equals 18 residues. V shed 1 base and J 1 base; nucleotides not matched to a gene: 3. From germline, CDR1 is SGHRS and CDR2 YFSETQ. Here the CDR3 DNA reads TGCGCCAGCAGCTTGCTGGGACTAGCGGGGGTGAACACCGGGGAGCTGTTTTTT. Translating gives CASSLLGLAGVNTGELFF.

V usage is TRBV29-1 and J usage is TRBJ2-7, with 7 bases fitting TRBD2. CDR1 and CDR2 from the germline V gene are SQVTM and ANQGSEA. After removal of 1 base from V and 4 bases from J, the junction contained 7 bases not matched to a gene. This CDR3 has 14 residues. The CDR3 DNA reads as TGCAGCGTTGAAGGGGAGGGTACAGGTTACGAGCAGTACTTC. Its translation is CSVEGEGTGYEQYF.

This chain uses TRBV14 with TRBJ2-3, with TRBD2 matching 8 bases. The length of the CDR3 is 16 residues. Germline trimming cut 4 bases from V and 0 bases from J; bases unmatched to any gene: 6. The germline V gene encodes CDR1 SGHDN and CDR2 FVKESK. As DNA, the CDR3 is TGTGCCAGCAGCCTTAGGACTAGCACTAGCACAGATACGCAGTATTTT. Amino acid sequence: CASSLRTSTSTDTQYF.

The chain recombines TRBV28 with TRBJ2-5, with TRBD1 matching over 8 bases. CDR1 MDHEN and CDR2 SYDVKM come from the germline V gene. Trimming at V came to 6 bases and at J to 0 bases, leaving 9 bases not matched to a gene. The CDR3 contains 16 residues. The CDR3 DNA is TGTGCCAGCAGAGGACAGGGCCCCGGGTACCAAGAGACCCAGTACTTC. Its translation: CASRGQGPGYQETQYF.

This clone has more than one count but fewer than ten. The CDR3 DNA sequence: TGTGCCAGCAGCTTATTGGGACCCTCCTACAATGAGCAGTTCTTC. Encoded protein: CASSLLGPSYNEQFF. This rearrangement joins TRBV11-3 to TRBJ2-1; D assignment may be TRBD1 or TRBD2 (5 bases each). From germline, CDR1 is SGHNT and CDR2 YENEEA. V lost 2 bases and J 0 bases, leaving 8 bases between the germline ends. CDR3 length: 15 amino acids.

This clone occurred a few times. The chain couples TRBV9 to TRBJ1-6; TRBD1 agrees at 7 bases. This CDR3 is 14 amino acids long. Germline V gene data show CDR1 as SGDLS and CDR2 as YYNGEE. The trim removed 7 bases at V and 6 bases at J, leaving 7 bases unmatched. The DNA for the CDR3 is TGTGCCAGCTTGTACAGGGGAGGTAATTCACCCCTCCACTTT. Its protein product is CASLYRGGNSPLHF.

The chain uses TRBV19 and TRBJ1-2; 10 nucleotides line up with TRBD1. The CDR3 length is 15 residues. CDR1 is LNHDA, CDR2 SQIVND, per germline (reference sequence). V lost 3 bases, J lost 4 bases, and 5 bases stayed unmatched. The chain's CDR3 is CASSIGQGGGYGYTF. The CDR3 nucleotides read TGTGCCAGTAGTATCGGACAGGGGGGAGGCTATGGCTACACCTTC.

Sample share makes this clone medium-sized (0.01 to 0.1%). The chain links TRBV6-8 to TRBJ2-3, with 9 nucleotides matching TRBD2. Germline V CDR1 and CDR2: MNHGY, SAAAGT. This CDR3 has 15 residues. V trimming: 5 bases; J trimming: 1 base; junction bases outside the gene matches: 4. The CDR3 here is CASSESSGGTDTQYF. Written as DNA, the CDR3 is TGTGCCAGCAGTGAGTCTAGCGGGGGCACAGATACGCAGTATTTT.

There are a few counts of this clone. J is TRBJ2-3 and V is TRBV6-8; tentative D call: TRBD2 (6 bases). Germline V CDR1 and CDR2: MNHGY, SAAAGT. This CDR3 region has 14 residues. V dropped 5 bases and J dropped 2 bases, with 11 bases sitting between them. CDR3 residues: CASSVGGTTDTQYF. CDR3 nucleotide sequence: TGTGCCAGCAGTGTGGGAGGCACCACAGATACGCAGTATTTT.

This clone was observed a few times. The CDR3 here is CATSTRGRGDNSPLHF. The CDR3 DNA follows: TGTGCCACCTCAACTCGGGGCAGGGGGGATAATTCACCCCTCCACTTT. The chain links TRBV12-2 to TRBJ1-6; the D call of TRBD1 is as the table states it, not checked on the DNA. TRBV12-2 is a documented pseudogene. This CDR3 contains 16 residues.

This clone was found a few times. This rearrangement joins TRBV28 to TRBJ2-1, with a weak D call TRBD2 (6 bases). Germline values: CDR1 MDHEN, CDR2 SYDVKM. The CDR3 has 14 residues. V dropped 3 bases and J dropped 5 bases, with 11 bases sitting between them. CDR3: CASSFLGGDNEQFF. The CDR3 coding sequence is TGTGCCAGCAGTTTCTTAGGCGGGGACAATGAGCAGTTCTTC. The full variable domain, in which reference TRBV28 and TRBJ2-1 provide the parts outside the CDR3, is DVKVTQSSRYLVKRTGEKVFLECVQDMDHENMFWYRQDPGLGLRLIYFSYDVKMKEKGDIPEGYSVSREKKERFSLILESASTNQTSMYLCASSFLGGDNEQFFGPGTRLTVL.

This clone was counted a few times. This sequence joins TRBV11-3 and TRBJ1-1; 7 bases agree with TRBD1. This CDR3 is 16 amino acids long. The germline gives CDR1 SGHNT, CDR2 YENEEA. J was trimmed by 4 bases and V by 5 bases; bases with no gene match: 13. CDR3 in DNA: TGTGCCAGCAGCCCACGTACAGGGGTGGGAGGCACTGAAGCTTTCTTT. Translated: CASSPRTGVGGTEAFF.

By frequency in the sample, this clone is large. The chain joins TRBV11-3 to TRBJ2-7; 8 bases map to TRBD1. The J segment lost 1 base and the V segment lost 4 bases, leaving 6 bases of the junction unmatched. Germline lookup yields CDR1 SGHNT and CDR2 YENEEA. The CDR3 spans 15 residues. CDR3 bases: TGTGCCAGCAGCTCGGCGTGGACAGGGTCCTACGAGCAGTACTTC. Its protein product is CASSSAWTGSYEQYF.

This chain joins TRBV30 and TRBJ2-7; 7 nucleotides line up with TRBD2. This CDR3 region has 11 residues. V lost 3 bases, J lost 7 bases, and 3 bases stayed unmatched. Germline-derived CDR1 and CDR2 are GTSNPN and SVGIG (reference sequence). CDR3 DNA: TGTGCCTGGAGCTGGGAGGGGGAGCAGTACTTC. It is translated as CAWSWEGEQYF.

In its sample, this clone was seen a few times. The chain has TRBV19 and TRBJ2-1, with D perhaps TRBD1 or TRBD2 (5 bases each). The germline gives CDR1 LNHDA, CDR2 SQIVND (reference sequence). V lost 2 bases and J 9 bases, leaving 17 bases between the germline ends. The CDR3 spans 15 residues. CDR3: CASSILLGAGSEQFF. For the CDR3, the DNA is TGTGCCAGTAGTATACTCCTTGGGGCAGGGAGTGAGCAGTTCTTC.

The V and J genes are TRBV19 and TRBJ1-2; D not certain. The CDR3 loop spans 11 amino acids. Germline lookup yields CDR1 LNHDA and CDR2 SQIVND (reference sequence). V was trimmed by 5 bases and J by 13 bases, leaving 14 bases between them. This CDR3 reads CASSADGHLTF. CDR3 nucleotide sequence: TGTGCCAGTAGTGCGGACGGGCATCTCACCTTC.

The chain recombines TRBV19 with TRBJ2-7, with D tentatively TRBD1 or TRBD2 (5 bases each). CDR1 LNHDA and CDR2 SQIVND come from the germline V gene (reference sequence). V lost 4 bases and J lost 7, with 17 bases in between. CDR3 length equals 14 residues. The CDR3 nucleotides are TGTGCCAGTAGTACCCGGGACCCCCCCGGGGAGCAGTACTTC. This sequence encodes CASSTRDPPGEQYF.

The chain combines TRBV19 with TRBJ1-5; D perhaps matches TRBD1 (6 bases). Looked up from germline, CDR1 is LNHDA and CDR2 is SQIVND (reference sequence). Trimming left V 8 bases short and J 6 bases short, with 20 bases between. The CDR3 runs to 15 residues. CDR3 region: CASGLRRGAGQPQHF. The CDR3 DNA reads TGTGCCAGTGGACTCAGACGGGGGGCGGGTCAGCCCCAGCATTTT.

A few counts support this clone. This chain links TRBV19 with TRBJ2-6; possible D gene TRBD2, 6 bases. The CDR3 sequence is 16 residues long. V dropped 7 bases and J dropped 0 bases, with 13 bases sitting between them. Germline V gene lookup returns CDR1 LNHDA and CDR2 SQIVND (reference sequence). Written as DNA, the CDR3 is TGTGCCAGTAATGGGGGGTCCAACTCTGGGGCCAACGTCCTGACTTTC. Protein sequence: CASNGGSNSGANVLTF.

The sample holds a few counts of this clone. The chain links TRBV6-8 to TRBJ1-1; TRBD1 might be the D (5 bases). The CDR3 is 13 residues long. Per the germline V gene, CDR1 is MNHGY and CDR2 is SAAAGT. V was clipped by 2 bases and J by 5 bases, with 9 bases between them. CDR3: CASSYMGETEAFF. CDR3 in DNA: TGTGCCAGCAGTTACATGGGGGAGACTGAAGCTTTCTTT.

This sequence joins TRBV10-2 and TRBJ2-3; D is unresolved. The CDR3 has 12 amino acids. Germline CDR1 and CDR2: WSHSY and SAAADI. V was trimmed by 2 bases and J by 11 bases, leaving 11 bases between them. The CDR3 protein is CASSEDGNKQYF. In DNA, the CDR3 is TGCGCCAGCAGTGAGGATGGCAACAAGCAGTATTTT.